This T cell receptor beta chain comes out of a study of regulatory T cells in long-lasting Graves disease. Documented time point: newly diagnosed GD, antithyroid drugs for less than 3 months. Scientists built the TCR library using RNA that was extracted from PBMCs. CDR3-region Arm-PCR and iRepertoire HTBI primers produced the TCR beta libraries. TCRdb used MiXCR to reprocess the multiplex PCR reads, holding one entry per CDR3 protein. The repertoire holds about 500,000 distinct CDR3 sequences, with around 15% as singletons. Findings and caveats of the study: Persistent disease samples used TRBV28, TRBJ1-2 and TRBJ2-5 preferentially.

Regarding this clonotype: No antigen is known for it.

In germline, CDR1 is KGHSH, CDR2 LQKENI. With V trimmed by 5 bases and J by 3 bases, 3 bases remained unmatched. CDR3 length: 16 residues. The same specimen was also included in a second study, on T cells in Graves' hyperthyroidism and ophthalmopathy.

The origin of this receptor is a middle-aged man with Graves disease. The chain links TRBV18 to TRBJ2-1; 14 bases are a match to TRBD2. The material was peripheral blood mononuclear cells (PBMCs), obtained at new diagnosis, from a patient treated with antithyroid drugs. The CDR3 DNA sequence: TGTGCCAGCTCAAAGGGACTAGCGGGGGACTACAATGAGCAGTTCTTC. Translation: CASSKGLAGDYNEQFF.